These 5 T cell receptor beta chains were all obtained from the same sample, sequenced in a study of OX40 agonist ivuxolimab in advanced cancers. The repertoire was sequenced with immunoSEQ multiplex PCR; TCRdb's copy has only in-frame clones and lacks some. The sample shows over 85,000 clones, 80% to 90% of them seen only once. The starting material was CD4+ or CD8+ T cells sorted from blood, obtained in a trial of the OX40 agonist ivuxolimab. The receptors stem from an adult with an advanced solid tumor such as melanoma, head and neck, liver or kidney cancer.

The rearrangement joins TRBV29-1 to TRBJ2-7; tentatively, D is TRBD1 or TRBD2 (6 bases each). Trimming cost V 2 bases and J 4 bases, with 18 bases left between them. The CDR3 extends over 15 amino acids. CDR1 is SQVTM and CDR2 is ANQGSEA in the germline V gene. CDR3 region: CSVENRGLEGYEQYF. Written as DNA, the CDR3 is TGCAGCGTTGAAAATCGGGGGCTTGAGGGTTACGAGCAGTACTTC.

This rearrangement joins TRBV5-4 to TRBJ1-2; 7 bases fit TRBD1. This CDR3 has 15 amino acids. With V trimmed by 2 bases and J by 0 bases, 4 bases remained unmatched. Germline V gives CDR1 SGHNT, CDR2 YYREEE (reference sequence). The CDR3 sequence: CASSFQDRPNYGYTF. DNA of the CDR3: TGTGCCAGCAGCTTCCAGGACAGGCCTAACTATGGCTACACCTTC.

The chain is built from TRBV7-9 and TRBJ1-1; the D is unclear. CDR3 length equals 15 residues. CDR1 and CDR2 from the germline V gene are SEHNR and FQNEAQ (reference sequence). Between the trimmed V and J ends, which lost 1 base and 3 bases, there was a span of 12 bases. The CDR3 nucleotides read TGTGCCAGCAGCTTAGGTCTCCAGAGTCACACTGAAGCTTTCTTT. This translates into CASSLGLQSHTEAFF. The variable domain in full, completed from reference TRBV7-9 and TRBJ1-1, reads DTGVSQNPRHKITKRGQNVTFRCDPISEHNRLYWYRQTLGQGPEFLTYFQNEAQLEKSRLLSDRFSAERPKGSFSTLEIQRTEQGDSAMYLCASSLGLQSHTEAFFGQGTRLTVV.

V is TRBV5-6 and J is TRBJ2-7; D may be TRBD1 or TRBD2 (5 bases each). Germline CDR1 SGHDT, CDR2 YYEEEE. The V end lost 0 bases, the J end lost 3 bases, and 13 bases lay between the germline ends. This CDR3 contains 15 residues. The CDR3 DNA reads as TGTGCCAGCAGCTTGGTGGGTGGGGGTGACTACGAGCAGTACTTC. The encoded protein is CASSLVGGGDYEQYF.

The chain joins TRBV29-1 to TRBJ2-3; TRBD2 agrees at 13 bases. The V segment lost 6 bases and the J segment 3 bases; nucleotides outside the gene matches: 6. Germline V gene data show CDR1 as SQVTM and CDR2 as ANQGSEA. This CDR3 has 15 residues. The chain's CDR3 is CSVSTSGGATDTQYF. CDR3 sequence (DNA): TGCAGCGTGAGTACTAGCGGGGGGGCGACAGATACGCAGTATTTT.